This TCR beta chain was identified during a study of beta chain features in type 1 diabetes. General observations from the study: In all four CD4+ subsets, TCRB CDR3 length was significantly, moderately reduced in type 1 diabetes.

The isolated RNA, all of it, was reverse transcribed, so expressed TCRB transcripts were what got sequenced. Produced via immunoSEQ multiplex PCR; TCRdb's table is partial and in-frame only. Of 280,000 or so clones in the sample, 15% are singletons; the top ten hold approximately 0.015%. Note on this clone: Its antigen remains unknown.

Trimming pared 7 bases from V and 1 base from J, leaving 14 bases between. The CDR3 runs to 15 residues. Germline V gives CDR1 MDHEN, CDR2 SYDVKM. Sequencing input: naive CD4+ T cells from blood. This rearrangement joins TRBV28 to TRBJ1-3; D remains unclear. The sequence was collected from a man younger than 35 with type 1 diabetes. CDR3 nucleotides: TGTGCCAGCAAGGTGTTGGCGGGTTCTGGAAACACCATATATTTT. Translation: CASKVLAGSGNTIYF.